One and the same sample provided the 19 T cell receptor beta chains below, sequenced in a study of blood T cell repertoires in COVID-19. Clones were read by immunoSEQ multiplex PCR, and TCRdb kept only the in-frame ones, dropping some. The sample contains almost 300,000 clones, roughly 90% of which appear only once. What was sequenced was peripheral blood. The receptors stem from a woman aged 25-40 years with COVID-19, enrolled during active disease.

V gene TRBV10-1 combines with J gene TRBJ1-2; tentatively, D is TRBD1 (5 bases). The length of the CDR3 is 13 residues. The V gene lost 4 bases and the J gene lost 5 bases, with 11 bases spanning the gap. CDR1 is WNHNN, CDR2 SYGVQD, per germline (reference sequence). Here the CDR3 reads CASSADTPYGYTF. CDR3 DNA: TGCGCCAGCAGTGCGGACACTCCTTATGGCTACACCTTC.

In its sample, this clone was seen a few times. V gene TRBV2 combines with J gene TRBJ1-1; no definite D call. The CDR3 sequence is 14 residues long. CDR1 and CDR2 (germline): SNHLY, FYNNEI. V was clipped by 4 bases and J by 3 bases, with 12 bases between them. The CDR3: CASSGHAEYTEAFF. CDR3 DNA sequence: TGTGCCAGCAGTGGGCATGCCGAATACACTGAAGCTTTCTTT.

The genes are TRBV5-4 and TRBJ1-1; 8 bases are a match to TRBD1. V shed 6 bases, J shed 4 bases, and the junction held 14 bases outside the gene matches. Germline V gene lookup returns CDR1 SGHNT and CDR2 YYREEE (reference sequence). CDR3 size: 16 residues. Written as DNA, the CDR3 is TGTGCCAGCATCCTTGGAGCCCCAGGGGGCGGCACTGAAGCTTTCTTT. It codes for CASILGAPGGGTEAFF.

The V and J genes are TRBV10-1 and TRBJ1-1, with D tentatively TRBD1 (5 bases). This CDR3 is built from 16 residues. Trimming stripped 0 bases from V and 11 bases from J, with 22 bases between. Germline CDR1 WNHNN, CDR2 SYGVQD (reference sequence). The CDR3 DNA reads TGCGCCAGCAGTGAGTCGATCAGCGCCGGCAGGGTCGGGGCTTTCTTT. Its translation: CASSESISAGRVGAFF.

CDR3 DNA: TGTGCCAGTGGGTTTGGAGTCACCTACGAGCAGTACTTC. Its translation is CASGFGVTYEQYF. This chain connects TRBV19 to TRBJ2-7; D is uncertain. Per germline, CDR1 LNHDA and CDR2 SQIVND (reference sequence). The CDR3 consists of 13 residues. Trimming pared 8 bases from V and 2 bases from J, leaving 13 bases between.

CDR3 loop: CASSYSSSYNSPLHF. CDR3 nucleotide sequence: TGTGCCAGCAGTTACTCCTCGTCCTATAATTCACCCCTCCACTTT. The V gene is TRBV27, the J gene TRBJ1-6; D uncertain. With 4 bases removed from V and 1 base from J, the gap between germline ends came to 8 bases. This CDR3 contains 15 residues. Germline-derived CDR1 and CDR2 are MNHEY and SMNVEV (reference sequence).

This sequence joins TRBV19 and TRBJ2-1, with 8 positions matching TRBD1. The CDR3 spans 17 residues. Germline-derived CDR1 and CDR2 are LNHDA and SQIVND (reference sequence). V gave up 1 base and J gave up 4 bases; unmatched junction bases: 9. CDR3 nucleotide sequence: TGTGCCAGTAGTATAGGTCGGGATACAGGGGGATACAATGAGCAGTTCTTC. It encodes CASSIGRDTGGYNEQFF.

The chain joins TRBV7-7 to TRBJ2-1, with unresolved D. Trimming pared 4 bases from V and 10 bases from J, leaving 14 bases between. Germline V gives CDR1 SSHAT, CDR2 FNYEAQ (reference sequence). The CDR3 is made up of 13 amino acids. The DNA for the CDR3 is TGTGCCAGCAGCTCGATGGCGGTCGCCGAGCAGTTCTTC. Translation: CASSSMAVAEQFF.

The rearrangement links TRBV5-1 to TRBJ2-7; 10 nucleotides match TRBD2. J lost 5 bases, V lost 0 bases, and 5 bases had no gene match. CDR1 and CDR2 (germline): SGHRS, YFSETQ. The CDR3 consists of 15 residues. As DNA, the CDR3 is TGCGCCAGCAGCTTGGTAGCGGGGGGTACCCACGAGCAGTACTTC. As protein: CASSLVAGGTHEQYF. Supplemented by reference TRBV5-1 and TRBJ2-7, the full variable domain reads KAGVTQTPRYLIKTRGQQVTLSCSPISGHRSVSWYQQTPGQGLQFLFEYFSETQRNKGNFPGRFSGRQFSNSRSEMNVSTLELGDSALYLCASSLVAGGTHEQYFGPGTRLTVT.

The rearrangement links TRBV21-1 to TRBJ1-2. TRBV21-1 is a pseudogene locus. The CDR3 runs to 15 residues. The CDR3 loop is CASSSPAAGEYGYTF. The CDR3 DNA sequence: TGTGCCAGCAGCTCCCCAGCGGCGGGGGAGTATGGCTACACCTTC.

V and J are TRBV4-2 and TRBJ1-5, with D possibly TRBD1 on 5 matching bases. V gave up 2 bases and J gave up 7 bases, with 24 bases separating them. Germline assignment: CDR1 LGHNA and CDR2 YNFKEQ. There are 18 residues in the CDR3. This chain's CDR3 is CASSQWVGGVREVQPQHF. In DNA, the CDR3 is TGTGCCAGCAGCCAATGGGTCGGAGGGGTCAGGGAGGTCCAGCCCCAGCATTTT.

The chain couples TRBV5-8 to TRBJ1-5; D uncertain. This CDR3 comprises 13 residues. In germline, CDR1 is SGHTS, CDR2 YDEGEE. Trimming shortened V by 0 bases and J by 4 bases, and 5 bases separated the two germline ends. The CDR3 sequence is CASSLERNQPQHF. CDR3 DNA: TGTGCCAGCAGCTTGGAACGGAATCAGCCCCAGCATTTT.

The rearrangement links TRBV2 to TRBJ1-2, with a tentative D call TRBD1 (6 bases). This CDR3 spans 14 amino acids. Germline CDR1 and CDR2: SNHLY and FYNNEI. Trimming took 6 bases from V and 2 from J, leaving 13 bases between them. CDR3 nucleotides: TGTGCCAGCAGCCCTGGGGGGGCGAACTATGGCTACACCTTC. Its protein is CASSPGGANYGYTF.

The chain links TRBV27 to TRBJ2-7; D perhaps matches TRBD2 (6 bases). Germline V gives CDR1 MNHEY, CDR2 SMNVEV (reference sequence). There are 13 residues in the CDR3. Trimming took 5 bases from V and 3 from J, leaving 11 bases between them. The DNA for the CDR3 is TGTGCCAGCAGTATCGGGACTTTCTACGAGCAGTACTTC. Protein sequence: CASSIGTFYEQYF.

The V call is TRBV7-9, the J call TRBJ1-1; D not certain. Germline CDR1 and CDR2: SEHNR and FQNEAQ (reference sequence). Trimming shortened V by 5 bases and J by 0 bases, and 4 bases separated the two germline ends. CDR3 length: 12 residues. The CDR3 DNA is TGTGCCAGCAGCCCTTTGAACACTGAAGCTTTCTTT. It encodes CASSPLNTEAFF.

The J gene is TRBJ2-7, the V gene TRBV28; weak D call: TRBD2 (5 bases). The CDR3 consists of 14 residues. V lost 0 bases, J lost 3 bases, and 9 bases lay in between. Germline loops: CDR1 MDHEN, CDR2 SYDVKM. The CDR3 DNA sequence: TGTGCCAGCAGTTTATGGCAGACTAACTACGAGCAGTACTTC. Its protein is CASSLWQTNYEQYF.

This chain connects TRBV7-8 to TRBJ2-7, with 10 bases lining up with TRBD2. CDR1 is SGHVS, CDR2 FQNEAQ, per germline. V trimming: 5 bases; J trimming: 1 base; junction bases outside the gene matches: 8. The CDR3 runs 16 residues. CDR3 amino acids: CASSTPLAGFSYEQYF. CDR3 DNA: TGTGCCAGCAGCACCCCACTAGCGGGGTTTTCCTACGAGCAGTACTTC.

In its sample, this clone was seen a few times. This rearrangement joins TRBV7-6 to TRBJ1-4; no definite D call. This CDR3 comprises 15 residues. Germline-derived CDR1 and CDR2 are SGHVS and FNYEAQ. V was trimmed by 0 bases and J by 6 bases, leaving 11 bases between them. CDR3 nucleotide sequence: TGTGCCAGCAGCTTAGCTGACTCACTCGATGAAAAACTGTTTTTT. Amino acid sequence: CASSLADSLDEKLFF.

This sequence joins TRBV4-2 and TRBJ1-5; 11 bases map to TRBD1. Trimming took 3 bases from V and 6 from J; bases not matched to a gene: 10. This CDR3 contains 17 residues. Germline CDR1 LGHNA, CDR2 YNFKEQ. The CDR3: CASSQRGDRGGVQPQHF. DNA for the CDR3: TGTGCCAGCAGCCAGCGGGGGGACAGGGGGGGAGTTCAGCCCCAGCATTTT.